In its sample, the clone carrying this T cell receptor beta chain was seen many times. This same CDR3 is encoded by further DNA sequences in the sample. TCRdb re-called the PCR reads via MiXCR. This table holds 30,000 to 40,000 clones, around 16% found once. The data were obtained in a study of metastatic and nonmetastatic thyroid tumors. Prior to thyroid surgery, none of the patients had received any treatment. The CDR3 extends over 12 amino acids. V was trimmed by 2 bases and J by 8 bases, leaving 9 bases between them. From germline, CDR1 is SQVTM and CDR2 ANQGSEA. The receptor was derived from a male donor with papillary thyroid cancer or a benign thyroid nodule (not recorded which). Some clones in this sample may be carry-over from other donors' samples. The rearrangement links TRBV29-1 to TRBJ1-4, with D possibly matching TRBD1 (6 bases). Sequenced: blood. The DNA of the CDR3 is TGCAGCGTTGAAACAGGGTCCGAAAAACTGTTTTTT. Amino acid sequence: CSVETGSEKLFF.